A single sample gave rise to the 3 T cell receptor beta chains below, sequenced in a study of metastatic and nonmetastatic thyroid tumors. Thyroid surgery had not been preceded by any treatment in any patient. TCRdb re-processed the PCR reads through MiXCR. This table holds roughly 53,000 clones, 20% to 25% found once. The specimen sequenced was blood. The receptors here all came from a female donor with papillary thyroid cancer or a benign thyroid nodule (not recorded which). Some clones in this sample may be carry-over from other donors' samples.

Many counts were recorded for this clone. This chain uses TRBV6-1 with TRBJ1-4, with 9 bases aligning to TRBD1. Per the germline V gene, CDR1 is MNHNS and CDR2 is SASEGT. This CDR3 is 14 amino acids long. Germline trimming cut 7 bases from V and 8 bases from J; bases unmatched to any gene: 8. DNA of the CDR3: TGTGCCAGCAATACGGACAGGGGAAGGGAAAAACTGTTTTTT. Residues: CASNTDRGREKLFF.

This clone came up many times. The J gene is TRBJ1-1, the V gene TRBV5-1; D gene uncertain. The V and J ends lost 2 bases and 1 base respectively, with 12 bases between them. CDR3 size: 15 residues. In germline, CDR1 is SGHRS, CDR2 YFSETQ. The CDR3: CASSFDGRRNTEAFF. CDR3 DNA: TGCGCCAGCAGCTTTGACGGTCGGCGGAACACTGAAGCTTTCTTT.

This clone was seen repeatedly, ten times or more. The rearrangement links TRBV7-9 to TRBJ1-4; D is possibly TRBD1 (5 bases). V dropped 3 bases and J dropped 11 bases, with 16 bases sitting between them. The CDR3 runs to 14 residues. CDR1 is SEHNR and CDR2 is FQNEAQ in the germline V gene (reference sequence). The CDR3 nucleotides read TGTGCCAGCAGCTTGGCCCAAAATAAGGGGAAACTGTTTTTT. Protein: CASSLAQNKGKLFF.